A selection of T cell receptor beta chains follows, all from one sample in a study of OX40 agonist ivuxolimab in advanced cancers. The table came from immunoSEQ multiplex PCR; TCRdb's copy has only in-frame clones and leaves some out. The data hold tens of thousands of clones, with roughly four fifths observed a single time. Specimen: CD4+ or CD8+ T cells sorted from blood, collected in a trial of the OX40 agonist ivuxolimab. Receptors originate from an adult with an advanced solid tumor such as melanoma, head and neck, liver or kidney cancer. Both conserved end residues are part of each CDR3. A D gene is named only where the DNA matches it firmly. Clone size, where shown, is once, few, many, or a class for clones that have expanded.

DNA,CDR3,V,size,D,J
TGTGCCAGCAGCTGGCGCGGGGGGGGCACCGGGGAGCTGTTTTTT,CASSWRGGGTGELFF,TRBV5-7,NA,TRBD2,TRBJ2-2
TGTGCCAGCAGCTTAGCAGGGGGCGGCCAGCCCCAGCATTTT,CASSLAGGGQPQHF,TRBV7-2,NA,TRBD1,TRBJ1-5
TGTGCCAGCTCACAAGGACAGAATGAAAAACTGTTTTTT,CASSQGQNEKLFF,TRBV18,NA,NA,TRBJ1-4
TGTGCCAGCAGCCCCGGGACAGCTCTTAACTATGGCTACACCTTC,CASSPGTALNYGYTF,TRBV11-2,NA,TRBD1,TRBJ1-2
TGTGCCAGCGCGAGGATGACAGGGAACACTGAAGCTTTCTTT,CASARMTGNTEAFF,TRBV7-6,NA,NA,TRBJ1-1
TGTGCCAGCAGCCAAGATATGGGTGGCAGGGTTTATCTCCACTTC,CASSQDMGGRVYLHF,TRBV14,NA,NA,TRBJ2-7
TGTGCCAGCAGCCCCCGGACAGGGGGTGTTTCTGCTGGGAATTCACCCCTCCACTTT,CASSPRTGGVSAGNSPLHF,TRBV4-2,once,TRBD1,TRBJ1-6
TGCGCCAGCAGTCAACCAGGGGGCAGGCCTAACTATGGCTACACCTTC,CASSQPGGRPNYGYTF,TRBV23-1,few,TRBD1,TRBJ1-2
TGTGCCAGCAGCCAGCCCCTAGCGGGGGGGCGGGGGAATAAGCAGTACTTC,CASSQPLAGGRGNKQYF,TRBV4-2,NA,TRBD2,TRBJ2-7
TGTGCCAGCAGTCCCCGGGACAGTTACAATCAGCCCCAGCATTTT,CASSPRDSYNQPQHF,TRBV28,NA,TRBD1,TRBJ1-5
TGTGCCAGCAGTTACTCGCGAGGGACCCAGTACTTC,CASSYSRGTQYF,TRBV6-5,NA,NA,TRBJ2-5
TGTGCCAGCAGTGGGGGACAGGGGAACAATCAGCCCCAGCATTTT,CASSGGQGNNQPQHF,TRBV6-1,few,TRBD1,TRBJ1-5
TGTGCCAGCAGCGTATCTCTAGCTGATTTAGGGGGGTTAAGCTCTGGGGCCAACGTCCTGACTTTC,CASSVSLADLGGLSSGANVLTF,TRBV9,NA,NA,TRBJ2-6
TGTGCCAGCTCACCATATAACGGACCCTACGAGCAGTACTTC,CASSPYNGPYEQYF,TRBV18,NA,NA,TRBJ2-7